Below are 5 T cell receptor beta chains sequenced from a single sample in a study of OX40 agonist ivuxolimab in advanced cancers. Clones were read by immunoSEQ multiplex PCR, and TCRdb kept only the in-frame ones, dropping some. The sample contains 60,000 to 75,000 clones, roughly 85% of which appear only once. Source: CD4+ or CD8+ T cells sorted from blood, taken in a trial of the OX40 agonist ivuxolimab. The receptors stem from an adult with an advanced solid tumor such as melanoma, head and neck, liver or kidney cancer.

The chain carries TRBV29-1 and TRBJ2-2; 11 nucleotides agree with TRBD2. CDR3 length: 14 residues. Germline V gene sequence: CDR1 SQVTM, CDR2 ANQGSEA. The junction had 3 bases not matched to a gene; V was cut back by 6 bases and J by 3 bases. The DNA for the CDR3 is TGCAGCGTGGGGACTAGCGGAGACACCGGGGAGCTGTTTTTT. It codes for CSVGTSGDTGELFF.

This clone appeared a single time. V usage is TRBV7-2 and J usage is TRBJ1-5; D is possibly TRBD1 (6 bases). Germline CDR1 is SGHTA and CDR2 is FQGNSA. Trimming took 0 bases from V and 6 from J, leaving 12 bases between them. The CDR3 totals 15 residues. CDR3 in DNA: TGTGCCAGCAGCTTAGCGATGACAGGCGGTCAGCCCCAGCATTTT. Its translation: CASSLAMTGGQPQHF. Variable domain in full (rest from reference TRBV7-2 and TRBJ1-5): GAGVSQSPSNKVTEKGKDVELRCDPISGHTALYWYRQSLGQGLEFLIYFQGNSAPDKSGLPSDRFSAERTGGSVSTLTIQRTQQEDSAVYLCASSLAMTGGQPQHFGDGTRLSIL.

The chain joins TRBV5-1 to TRBJ2-2; weak D call: TRBD2 (6 bases). Trimming removed 4 bases at V and 1 base at J, with 8 bases between. The germline CDR1 and CDR2 sequences are SGHRS and YFSETQ. This CDR3 contains 14 residues. The CDR3 region is CASSLGGNTGELFF. In nucleotides, the CDR3 is TGCGCCAGCAGCCTGGGGGGGAACACCGGGGAGCTGTTTTTT.

The rearrangement uses TRBV4-3 and TRBJ1-4; D remains ambiguous. V lost 0 bases to trimming and J lost 8 bases, with 13 bases between them. Germline V gene data show CDR1 as LGHNA and CDR2 as YSLEER. The CDR3 is 15 amino acids. The DNA of the CDR3 is TGCGCCAGCAGCCAAGAAGCTGGCCGGGGAGAAAAACTGTTTTTT. It specifies CASSQEAGRGEKLFF.

J is TRBJ1-1 and V is TRBV7-3, with no clear D. Trimming removed 2 bases from V and 3 bases from J, with 7 bases in between. This CDR3 spans 13 amino acids. Germline V CDR1 and CDR2: SGHTA, FQGTGA. CDR3 DNA: TGTGCCAGCAGCTTATCAGAGTACACTGAAGCTTTCTTT. It specifies CASSLSEYTEAFF.